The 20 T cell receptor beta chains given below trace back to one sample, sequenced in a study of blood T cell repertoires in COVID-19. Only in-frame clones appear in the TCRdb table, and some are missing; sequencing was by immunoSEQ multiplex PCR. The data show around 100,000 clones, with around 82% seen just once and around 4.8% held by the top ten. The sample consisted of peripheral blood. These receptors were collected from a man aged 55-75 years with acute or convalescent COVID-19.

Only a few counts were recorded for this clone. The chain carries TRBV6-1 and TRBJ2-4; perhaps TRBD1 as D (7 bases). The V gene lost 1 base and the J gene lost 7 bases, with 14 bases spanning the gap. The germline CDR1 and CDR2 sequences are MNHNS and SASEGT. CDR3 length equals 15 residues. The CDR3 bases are TGTGCCAGCAGTGAAGGGTGGGCAGGGGGGAACATTCAGTACTTC. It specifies CASSEGWAGGNIQYF.

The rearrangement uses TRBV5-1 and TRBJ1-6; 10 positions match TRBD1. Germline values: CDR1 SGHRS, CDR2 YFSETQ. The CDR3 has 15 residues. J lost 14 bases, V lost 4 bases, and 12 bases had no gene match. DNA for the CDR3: TGCGCCAGCAGCCCCCAGACGGGACAGGGGAAGGCCCTCCACTTT. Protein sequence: CASSPQTGQGKALHF.

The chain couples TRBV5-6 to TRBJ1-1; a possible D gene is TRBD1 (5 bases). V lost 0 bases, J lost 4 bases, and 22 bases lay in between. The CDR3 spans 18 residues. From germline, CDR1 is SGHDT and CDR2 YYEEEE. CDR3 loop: CASSLDRRGRYWTTEAFF. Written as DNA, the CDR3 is TGTGCCAGCAGCTTGGATCGAAGGGGCAGGTATTGGACCACTGAAGCTTTCTTT. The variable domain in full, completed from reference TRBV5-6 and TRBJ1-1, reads DAGVTQSPTHLIKTRGQQVTLRCSPKSGHDTVSWYQQALGQGPQFIFQYYEEEERQRGNFPDRFSGHQFPNYSSELNVNALLLGDSALYLCASSLDRRGRYWTTEAFFGQGTRLTVV.

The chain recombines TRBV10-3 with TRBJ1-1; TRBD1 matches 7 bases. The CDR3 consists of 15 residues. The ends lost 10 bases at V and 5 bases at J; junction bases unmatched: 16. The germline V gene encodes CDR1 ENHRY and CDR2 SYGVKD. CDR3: CATRDSLLSDTEAFF. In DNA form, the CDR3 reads TGTGCCACACGGGACAGTTTATTATCGGATACTGAAGCTTTCTTT.

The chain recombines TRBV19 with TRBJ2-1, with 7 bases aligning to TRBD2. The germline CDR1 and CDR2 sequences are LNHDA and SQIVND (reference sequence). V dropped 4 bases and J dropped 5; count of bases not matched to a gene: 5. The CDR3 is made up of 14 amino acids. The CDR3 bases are TGTGCCAGTAGTAGTGACGGGAGGAACAATGAGCAGTTCTTC. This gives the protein CASSSDGRNNEQFF.

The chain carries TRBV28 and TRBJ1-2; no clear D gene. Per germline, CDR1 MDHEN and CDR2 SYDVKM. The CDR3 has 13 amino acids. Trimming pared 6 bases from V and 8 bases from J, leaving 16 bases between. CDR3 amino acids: CASSRRSPLGYTF. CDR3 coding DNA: TGTGCCAGCAGCCGCCGGTCCCCGTTGGGCTACACCTTC.

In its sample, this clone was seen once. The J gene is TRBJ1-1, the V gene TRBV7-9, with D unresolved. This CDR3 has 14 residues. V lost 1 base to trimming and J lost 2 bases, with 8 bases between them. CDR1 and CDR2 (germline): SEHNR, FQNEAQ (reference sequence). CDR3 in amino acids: CASSLVLTNTEAFF. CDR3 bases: TGTGCCAGCAGCTTAGTGTTGACTAACACTGAAGCTTTCTTT.

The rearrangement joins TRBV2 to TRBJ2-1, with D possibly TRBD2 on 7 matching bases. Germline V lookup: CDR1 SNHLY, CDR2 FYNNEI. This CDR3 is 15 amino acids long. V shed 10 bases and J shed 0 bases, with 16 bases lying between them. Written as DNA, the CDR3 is TGTGCCACTAGGGGGGGACCTCTCTCCTACAATGAGCAGTTCTTC. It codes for CATRGGPLSYNEQFF.

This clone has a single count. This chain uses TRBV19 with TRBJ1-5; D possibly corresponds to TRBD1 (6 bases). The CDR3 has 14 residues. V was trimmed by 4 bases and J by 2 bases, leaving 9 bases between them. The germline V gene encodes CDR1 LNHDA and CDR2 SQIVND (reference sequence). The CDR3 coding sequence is TGTGCCAGTAGTACCCCAGGGGGCAATCAGCCCCAGCATTTT. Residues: CASSTPGGNQPQHF. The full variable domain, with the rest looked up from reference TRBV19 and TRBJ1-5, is DGGITQSPKYLFRKEGQNVTLSCEQNLNHDAMYWYRQDPGQGLRLIYYSQIVNDFQKGDIAEGYSVSREKKESFPLTVTSAQKNPTAFYLCASSTPGGNQPQHFGDGTRLSIL.

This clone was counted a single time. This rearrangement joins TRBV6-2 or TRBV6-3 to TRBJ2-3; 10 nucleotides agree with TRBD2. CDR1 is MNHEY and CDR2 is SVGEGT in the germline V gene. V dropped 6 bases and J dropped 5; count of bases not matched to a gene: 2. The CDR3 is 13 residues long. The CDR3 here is CASSTSGVDTQYF. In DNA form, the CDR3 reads TGTGCCAGCAGCACTAGCGGGGTAGATACGCAGTATTTT.

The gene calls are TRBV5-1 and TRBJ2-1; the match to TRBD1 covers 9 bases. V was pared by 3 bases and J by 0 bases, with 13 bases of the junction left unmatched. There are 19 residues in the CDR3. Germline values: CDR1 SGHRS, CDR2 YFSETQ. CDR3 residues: CASSSPGTGLTSSYNEQFF. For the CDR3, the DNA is TGCGCCAGCAGCTCCCCCGGGACAGGGTTGACTAGCTCCTACAATGAGCAGTTCTTC.

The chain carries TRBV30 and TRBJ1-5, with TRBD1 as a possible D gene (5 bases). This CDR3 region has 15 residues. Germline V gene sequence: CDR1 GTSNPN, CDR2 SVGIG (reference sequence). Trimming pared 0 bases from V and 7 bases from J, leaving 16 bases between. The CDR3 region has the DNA TGTGCCTGGAGTGTAGGGGCGGCAGGTAAACAGCCCCAGCATTTT. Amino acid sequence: CAWSVGAAGKQPQHF. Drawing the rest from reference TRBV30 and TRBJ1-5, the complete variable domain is SQTIHQWPATLVQPVGSPLSLECTVEGTSNPNLYWYRQAAGRGLQLLFYSVGIGQISSEVPQNLSASRPQDRQFILSSKKLLLSDSGFYLCAWSVGAAGKQPQHFGDGTRLSIL.

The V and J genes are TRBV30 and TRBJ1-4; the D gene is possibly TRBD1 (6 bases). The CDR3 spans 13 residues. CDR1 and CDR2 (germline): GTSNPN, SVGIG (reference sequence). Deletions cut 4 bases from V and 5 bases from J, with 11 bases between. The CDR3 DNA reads TGTGCCTGGAAGGACAGCCAAAATGAAAAACTGTTTTTT. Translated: CAWKDSQNEKLFF.

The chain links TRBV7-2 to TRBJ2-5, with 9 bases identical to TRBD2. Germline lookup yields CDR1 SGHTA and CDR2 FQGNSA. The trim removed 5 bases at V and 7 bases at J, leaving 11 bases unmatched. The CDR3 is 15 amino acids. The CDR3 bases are TGTGCCAGCAGCGCCAACCCAGCGGGAGGAGGGACCCAGTACTTC. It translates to CASSANPAGGGTQYF.

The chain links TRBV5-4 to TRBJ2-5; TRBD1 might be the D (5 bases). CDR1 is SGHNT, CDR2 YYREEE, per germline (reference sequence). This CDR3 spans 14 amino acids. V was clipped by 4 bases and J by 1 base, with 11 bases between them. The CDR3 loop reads CASSLQVIQETQYF. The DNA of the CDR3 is TGTGCCAGCAGCCTACAGGTGATCCAAGAGACCCAGTACTTC.

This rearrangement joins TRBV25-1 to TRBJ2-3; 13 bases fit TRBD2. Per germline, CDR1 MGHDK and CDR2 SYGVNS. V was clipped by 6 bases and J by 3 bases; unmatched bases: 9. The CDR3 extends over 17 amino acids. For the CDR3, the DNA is TGTGCCAGCAGCTTTTCACCGGGACTAGCGGGAACAGATACGCAGTATTTT. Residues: CASSFSPGLAGTDTQYF.

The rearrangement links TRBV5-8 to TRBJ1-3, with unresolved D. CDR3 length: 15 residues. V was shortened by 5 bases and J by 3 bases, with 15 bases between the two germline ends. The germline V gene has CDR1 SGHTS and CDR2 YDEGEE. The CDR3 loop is CASSSPRVDGNTIYF. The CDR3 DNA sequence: TGTGCCAGCAGTTCACCCCGGGTGGATGGAAACACCATATATTTT.

Written as DNA, the CDR3 is TGTGCCAGCAGCTTAGTCCCTAACGAGCAGTTCTTC. Its translation: CASSLVPNEQFF. The gene calls are TRBV7-9 and TRBJ2-1; the D is unclear. CDR1 is SEHNR, CDR2 FQNEAQ, per germline (reference sequence). This CDR3 has 12 residues. V lost 1 base and J lost 10, with 8 bases in between.

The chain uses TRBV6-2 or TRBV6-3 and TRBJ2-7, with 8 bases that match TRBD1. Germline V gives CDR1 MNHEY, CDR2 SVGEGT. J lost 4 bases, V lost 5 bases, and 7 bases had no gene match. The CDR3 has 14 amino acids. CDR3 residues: CASSGQGFGYEQYF. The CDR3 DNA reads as TGTGCCAGCAGTGGACAGGGTTTTGGGTACGAGCAGTACTTC.

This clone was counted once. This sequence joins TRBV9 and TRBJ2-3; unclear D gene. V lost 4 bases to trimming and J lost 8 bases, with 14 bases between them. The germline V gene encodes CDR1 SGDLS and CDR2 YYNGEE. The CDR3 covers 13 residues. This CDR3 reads CASSPTRPGTQYF. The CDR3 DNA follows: TGTGCCAGCAGCCCCACCAGGCCCGGTACGCAGTATTTT.